These 24 T cell receptor beta chains were all obtained from the same sample, sequenced in a study of shared clonotypes between healthy human individuals (TCRdb year 2020). The library was prepared using the immunoSEQ multiplex PCR assay. As stored in TCRdb, this immuneACCESS dataset retains in-frame rearrangements with V and J assigned. A fraction of the clones does not appear; measured against another copy, unresolved V genes explain less than half of the discrepancy, and the remainder lacks a known reason. The sample table holds millions of clones, of which 85% to 95% were seen once. Jointly, the top ten make up 0.1% to 0.15% of the sample. The sample comprised naive CD4+ T cells sorted from blood. Reading the label with the study, this specimen's cell subset or site is: CD45RA+ positively selected. Source of these receptors: a man aged 18 to 30 in good health.

The chain uses TRBV18 and TRBJ2-3; 9 nucleotides match TRBD2. The CDR3 runs to 16 residues. The germline V gene has CDR1 KGHSH and CDR2 LQKENI. The junction had 10 bases not matched to a gene; V was cut back by 6 bases and J by 3 bases. In DNA form, the CDR3 reads TGTGCCAGCTCCCCGCAGGTAGCGGGGGTGACAGATACGCAGTATTTT. Its translation: CASSPQVAGVTDTQYF.

The chain joins TRBV5-6 to TRBJ2-7, with TRBD2 matching over 7 bases. J lost 2 bases, V lost 0 bases, and 11 bases had no gene match. The germline V gene has CDR1 SGHDT and CDR2 YYEEEE. The CDR3 totals 17 residues. For the CDR3, the DNA is TGTGCCAGCAGCTTGGTCTCGAAACGAGCGGGACCCTACGAGCAGTACTTC. Amino acids: CASSLVSKRAGPYEQYF.

J is TRBJ1-2 and V is TRBV9; D is possibly TRBD1 (6 bases). This CDR3 has 16 amino acids. Germline V gives CDR1 SGDLS, CDR2 YYNGEE. V was clipped by 0 bases and J by 8 bases, with 20 bases between them. The CDR3 sequence is CASSVAGGRRLEGYTF. Written as DNA, the CDR3 is TGTGCCAGCAGCGTAGCCGGGGGGCGAAGGTTGGAGGGCTACACCTTC.

The chain uses TRBV29-1 and TRBJ1-2; possible D gene TRBD1, 6 bases. V was pared by 6 bases and J by 3 bases, with 11 bases between. Germline V gene lookup returns CDR1 SQVTM and CDR2 ANQGSEA. This CDR3 has 12 residues. The CDR3 protein is CSVLQGYYGYTF. CDR3 nucleotide sequence: TGCAGCGTCCTACAGGGTTACTATGGCTACACCTTC. Variable domain in full (rest from reference TRBV29-1 and TRBJ1-2): SAVISQKPSRDICQRGTSLTIQCQVDSQVTMMFWYRQQPGQSLTLIATANQGSEATYESGFVIDKFPISRPNLTFSTLTVSNMSPEDSSIYLCSVLQGYYGYTFGSGTRLTVV.

This clone was seen a single time. The chain links TRBV7-2 to TRBJ2-3; the D gene could be TRBD1 or TRBD2 (5 bases each). The germline V and J ends were trimmed by 3 bases and 5 bases, with 18 bases remaining between them. Germline V gene sequence: CDR1 SGHTA, CDR2 FQGNSA. This CDR3 contains 16 residues. DNA for the CDR3: TGTGCCAGCAGCTTGTGGACTCAGGGCGGGCGAGATACGCAGTATTTT. This translates into CASSLWTQGGRDTQYF.

V gene TRBV7-3 combines with J gene TRBJ2-2, with 7 positions matching TRBD1. CDR1 and CDR2 from the germline V gene are SGHTA and FQGTGA. The CDR3 consists of 16 residues. J was trimmed by 0 bases and V by 5 bases; bases with no gene match: 6. The CDR3 spells CASSTRQGANTGELFF. CDR3 in DNA: TGTGCCAGCAGCACCCGACAGGGAGCGAACACCGGGGAGCTGTTTTTT. The whole variable domain, remainder taken from reference TRBV7-3 and TRBJ2-2, is GAGVSQTPSNKVTEKGKYVELRCDPISGHTALYWYRQSLGQGPEFLIYFQGTGAADDSGLPNDRFFAVRPEGSVSTLKIQRTERGDSAVYLCASSTRQGANTGELFFGEGSRLTVL.

V is TRBV9 and J is TRBJ2-7, with D perhaps given as TRBD1 or TRBD2 (5 bases each). Between the trimmed V and J ends, which lost 4 bases and 4 bases, there was a span of 18 bases. The CDR3 runs 15 residues. The germline V gene encodes CDR1 SGDLS and CDR2 YYNGEE. The CDR3 sequence is CASSPRRGVSYEQYF. In nucleotides, the CDR3 is TGTGCCAGCAGCCCCCGGAGAGGGGTGTCTTACGAGCAGTACTTC.

About this clone: Other nucleotide sequences from this sample produce the same CDR3. The CDR3 reads CASSPGLAGGTGELFF. The CDR3 nucleotides read TGTGCCAGCAGCCCGGGACTAGCGGGGGGCACCGGGGAGCTGTTTTTT. This chain connects TRBV9 to TRBJ2-2; 15 bases fit TRBD2. The V gene's germline CDR1 is SGDLS and CDR2 YYNGEE. CDR3 length: 16 amino acids. V lost 4 bases to trimming and J lost 4 bases; unmatched junction nucleotides: 2. Complete variable domain (other parts from reference TRBV9 and TRBJ2-2): DSGVTQTPKHLITATGQRVTLRCSPRSGDLSVYWYQQSLDQGLQFLIQYYNGEERAKGNILERFSAQQFPDLHSELNLSSLELGDSALYFCASSPGLAGGTGELFFGEGSRLTVL.

The chain couples TRBV4-1 to TRBJ2-4, with 9 bases identical to TRBD1. The CDR3 is 16 residues long. With V trimmed by 1 base and J by 3 bases, 4 bases remained unmatched. Looked up from germline, CDR1 is MGHRA and CDR2 is YSYEKL. CDR3: CASSQGTGVGKNIQYF. CDR3 DNA sequence: TGCGCCAGCAGCCAAGGGACAGGGGTGGGCAAAAACATTCAGTACTTC.

The CDR3 sequence: CASGLVLPRASGVYEQYF. Here the CDR3 DNA reads TGTGCTAGTGGTTTGGTACTCCCTCGGGCTAGCGGAGTCTACGAGCAGTACTTC. The genes are TRBV12-5 and TRBJ2-7; TRBD2 aligns across 7 bases. Trimming removed 0 bases from V and 3 bases from J; junction bases left unmatched: 14. This CDR3 comprises 18 residues. Germline V CDR1 and CDR2: LGHNT, FRNRAP.

The rearrangement joins TRBV30 to TRBJ1-2; the D is unclear. The V end lost 3 bases, the J end lost 7 bases, and 15 bases lay between the germline ends. CDR1 and CDR2 from the germline V gene are GTSNPN and SVGIG (reference sequence). This CDR3 contains 13 residues. CDR3 loop: CAWRFEQVGGYTF. In DNA, the CDR3 is TGTGCCTGGAGATTCGAGCAAGTAGGTGGCTACACCTTC.

The chain carries TRBV4-1 and TRBJ2-1; a weak D match, TRBD1 (6 bases). V lost 0 bases, J lost 3 bases, and 12 bases lay in between. CDR1 is MGHRA and CDR2 is YSYEKL in the germline V gene. The CDR3 totals 16 residues. DNA of the CDR3: TGCGCCAGCAGCCAAGATCGAACAGGGTTCTACAATGAGCAGTTCTTC. Translated: CASSQDRTGFYNEQFF.

The chain joins TRBV7-2 to TRBJ2-2; possibly TRBD2 for D (5 bases). This CDR3 region has 16 residues. V was clipped by 1 base and J by 5 bases, with 14 bases between them. CDR1 SGHTA and CDR2 FQGNSA come from the germline V gene. CDR3 sequence: CASSLVATGGTGELFF. The CDR3 DNA is TGTGCCAGCAGCTTAGTAGCCACCGGAGGTACCGGGGAGCTGTTTTTT. The whole variable domain, remainder taken from reference TRBV7-2 and TRBJ2-2, is GAGVSQSPSNKVTEKGKDVELRCDPISGHTALYWYRQSLGQGLEFLIYFQGNSAPDKSGLPSDRFSAERTGGSVSTLTIQRTQQEDSAVYLCASSLVATGGTGELFFGEGSRLTVL.

The chain has TRBV30 and TRBJ1-3; 7 positions agree with TRBD1. Losses at the gene ends were 0 bases for V and 3 bases for J; bases not matched to a gene: 11. The CDR3 covers 17 residues. Germline V gene lookup returns CDR1 GTSNPN and CDR2 SVGIG (reference sequence). The CDR3 DNA is TGTGCCTGGAGTGTGGGGCTAGGGGGCTTCCTTGGAAACACCATATATTTT. Protein: CAWSVGLGGFLGNTIYF.

The rearrangement links TRBV29-1 to TRBJ1-1; no clear D gene. Germline-derived CDR1 and CDR2 are SQVTM and ANQGSEA. Deletions cut 3 bases from V and 1 base from J, with 15 bases between. The CDR3 consists of 15 residues. Here the CDR3 DNA reads TGCAGCGTTGACCCTTTCCGGTCCCCGAACACTGAAGCTTTCTTT. It translates to CSVDPFRSPNTEAFF.

The chain recombines TRBV28 with TRBJ2-7; TRBD1 agrees at 7 bases. V trimming: 6 bases; J trimming: 4 bases; junction bases outside the gene matches: 12. The germline gives CDR1 MDHEN, CDR2 SYDVKM. The CDR3 has 15 amino acids. The CDR3 DNA is TGTGCCAGCAGGCAGGGGGATGTAGCAAGATACGAGCAGTACTTC. This sequence encodes CASRQGDVARYEQYF.

This sequence joins TRBV5-6 and TRBJ2-3, with TRBD2 matching 9 bases. Trimming took 4 bases from V and 0 from J; bases not matched to a gene: 9. The CDR3 runs 17 residues. Germline V gene data show CDR1 as SGHDT and CDR2 as YYEEEE. CDR3 DNA sequence: TGTGCCAGCAGCGCCATTCTAGCGGGGAAAAGCACAGATACGCAGTATTTT. Amino acids: CASSAILAGKSTDTQYF.

The count of this clone is one. The chain employs TRBV20-1 and TRBJ1-1; unclear D gene. Germline loops: CDR1 DFQATT, CDR2 SNEGSKA (reference sequence). V dropped 6 bases and J dropped 5 bases, with 10 bases sitting between them. CDR3 size: 11 residues. This chain's CDR3 is CSAGERTEAFF. CDR3 bases: TGCAGTGCCGGGGAGAGGACTGAAGCTTTCTTT.

As for this clone: Other DNA sequences in this sample translate to the same CDR3. The V gene is TRBV6-5, the J gene TRBJ2-7; a possible D gene is TRBD1 (6 bases). Germline CDR1 MNHEY, CDR2 SVGAGI. This CDR3 spans 13 amino acids. Trimming shortened V by 6 bases and J by 1 base, and 10 bases separated the two germline ends. The DNA of the CDR3 is TGTGCCAGCAGCCGGACAGTGTCCTACGAGCAGTACTTC. Its protein is CASSRTVSYEQYF.

This clone appeared a single time. V gene TRBV7-2 combines with J gene TRBJ1-5, with a possible D match to TRBD1 (6 bases). Germline V gene lookup returns CDR1 SGHTA and CDR2 FQGNSA. Trimming shortened V by 4 bases and J by 0 bases, and 16 bases separated the two germline ends. CDR3 length: 17 amino acids. CDR3: CASSSLTGPYSNQPQHF. CDR3 DNA sequence: TGTGCCAGCAGCTCTTTGACAGGACCCTATAGCAATCAGCCCCAGCATTTT.

The rearrangement joins TRBV5-1 to TRBJ1-1; 7 bases are shared with TRBD1. The CDR3 totals 15 residues. CDR1 SGHRS and CDR2 YFSETQ come from the germline V gene. Losses at the gene ends were 2 bases for V and 3 bases for J; bases not matched to a gene: 7. The CDR3 sequence: CASSLRGLMDTEAFF. Here the CDR3 DNA reads TGCGCCAGCAGCTTAAGGGGGCTGATGGACACTGAAGCTTTCTTT.

V and J are TRBV19 and TRBJ1-1; tentative D call: TRBD1 (5 bases). CDR1 and CDR2 (germline): LNHDA, SQIVND (reference sequence). The CDR3 contains 14 residues. V was clipped by 6 bases and J by 0 bases, with 11 bases between them. CDR3 DNA sequence: TGTGCCAGTAGGAGAGGGGAAATGAACACTGAAGCTTTCTTT. It is translated as CASRRGEMNTEAFF. The complete variable domain, with remaining parts taken from reference TRBV19 and TRBJ1-1, reads DGGITQSPKYLFRKEGQNVTLSCEQNLNHDAMYWYRQDPGQGLRLIYYSQIVNDFQKGDIAEGYSVSREKKESFPLTVTSAQKNPTAFYLCASRRGEMNTEAFFGQGTRLTVV.

The DNA for the CDR3 is TGTGCCAGCAGTGCGAGAAGGGGCACAGATACGCAGTATTTT. It translates to CASSARRGTDTQYF. The chain links TRBV6-1 to TRBJ2-3; the D is unclear. The germline V gene encodes CDR1 MNHNS and CDR2 SASEGT. The V gene lost 4 bases and the J gene lost 1 base, with 9 bases spanning the gap. The CDR3 covers 14 residues.

This chain uses TRBV5-1 with TRBJ2-3, with 8 bases lining up with TRBD2. After removal of 5 bases from V and 2 bases from J, the junction contained 4 bases not matched to a gene. The CDR3 has 14 amino acids. CDR1 is SGHRS, CDR2 YFSETQ, per germline. Here the CDR3 DNA reads TGCGCCAGCAGGGAGCGGGGGACCACAGATACGCAGTATTTT. Translated: CASRERGTTDTQYF.